Below, 29 T cell receptor beta chains from the same sample are listed, as sequenced in a study of T cell changes during pregnancy in multiple sclerosis. Profiled with immunoSEQ multiplex PCR; TCRdb holds only in-frame clones, not every one. The data show 110,000 or so clones, approximately 93% seen once. The specimen was peripheral blood, collected before pregnancy. Every receptor here comes from a female donor with multiple sclerosis, enrolled in a pregnancy study.

The V and J genes are TRBV5-1 and TRBJ1-1; the D gene is possibly TRBD1 (6 bases). Per the germline V gene, CDR1 is SGHRS and CDR2 is YFSETQ. V was cut by 4 bases and J by 6 bases, with 13 bases left in between. The CDR3 loop spans 13 amino acids. CDR3 region: CASSVDSLSEAFF. The CDR3, as DNA: TGCGCCAGCAGCGTGGACAGCTTGTCTGAAGCTTTCTTT.

As concerns this clone: The sample contains more than one DNA sequence encoding this CDR3. V and J are TRBV5-4 and TRBJ2-2; D remains ambiguous. V gave up 0 bases and J gave up 1 base, with 4 bases separating them. The CDR3 is made up of 14 amino acids. Germline CDR1 and CDR2: SGHNT and YYREEE (reference sequence). The CDR3 coding sequence is TGTGCCAGCAGCTTGGGAGGGAACACCGGGGAGCTGTTTTTT. Translated, it gives CASSLGGNTGELFF.

V and J are TRBV6-5 and TRBJ1-2; D might be TRBD1 (6 bases). The CDR3 contains 14 residues. Germline CDR1 reads MNHEY; CDR2 reads SVGAGI. Trimming removed 6 bases at V and 3 bases at J, with 14 bases between. CDR3 protein: CASRVDRTDYGYTF. The DNA of the CDR3 is TGTGCCAGCAGAGTCGACAGGACCGACTATGGCTACACCTTC.

This chain links TRBV15 with TRBJ1-5; tentative D call: TRBD1 (6 bases). Deletions cut 3 bases from V and 3 bases from J, with 9 bases between. Germline V lookup: CDR1 LNHNV, CDR2 YYDKDF (reference sequence). There are 14 residues in the CDR3. The DNA for the CDR3 is TGTGCCACCAGCAGGGACAGATACAATCAGCCCCAGCATTTT. Protein sequence: CATSRDRYNQPQHF.

The chain employs TRBV21-1 and TRBJ2-3; TRBD1 reflects the table's D call only, with no check against the DNA. TRBV21-1 is given as a pseudogene. The CDR3 is 14 residues long. This CDR3 reads CASTTRGRTDTQYF. The CDR3 region has the DNA TGTGCCAGCACCACGAGGGGGCGGACAGATACGCAGTATTTT.

CDR3 nucleotide sequence: TGTGCCAGCAGCCTGCGGGGAACCCCTGGAAACACCATATATTTT. Protein product: CASSLRGTPGNTIYF. The V and J genes are TRBV7-9 and TRBJ1-3; D not certain. CDR1 is SEHNR and CDR2 is FQNEAQ in the germline V gene (reference sequence). The CDR3 contains 15 residues. Trimming shortened V by 5 bases and J by 2 bases, and 13 bases separated the two germline ends.

The genes are TRBV19 and TRBJ1-1; 9 nucleotides match TRBD1. With V trimmed by 5 bases and J by 10 bases, 11 bases remained unmatched. This CDR3 contains 14 residues. The V gene's germline CDR1 is LNHDA and CDR2 SQIVND (reference sequence). Here the CDR3 reads CASSPPGDRATAFF. The CDR3 nucleotides are TGTGCCAGTAGTCCACCCGGGGACAGGGCGACAGCTTTCTTT.

V is TRBV5-4 and J is TRBJ2-7; 13 bases match TRBD2. The V segment lost 4 bases and the J segment 3 bases; nucleotides outside the gene matches: 4. This CDR3 is built from 15 residues. CDR1 is SGHNT, CDR2 YYREEE, per germline (reference sequence). The CDR3 bases are TGTGCCAGCAGCCGAAGGACTAGCGGGAGCTACGAGCAGTACTTC. Amino acid sequence: CASSRRTSGSYEQYF.

This clone was counted a single time. The gene calls are TRBV7-2 and TRBJ2-2; TRBD2 might be the D (5 bases). The germline V gene encodes CDR1 SGHTA and CDR2 FQGNSA. The CDR3 length is 15 residues. Between the trimmed V and J ends, which lost 7 bases and 4 bases, there was a span of 16 bases. The CDR3 loop is CASTGGWVPTGELFF. Written as DNA, the CDR3 is TGTGCCAGCACCGGCGGGTGGGTGCCCACCGGGGAGCTGTTTTTT. Together with reference TRBV7-2 and TRBJ2-2, the CDR3 gives the full variable domain: GAGVSQSPSNKVTEKGKDVELRCDPISGHTALYWYRQSLGQGLEFLIYFQGNSAPDKSGLPSDRFSAERTGGSVSTLTIQRTQQEDSAVYLCASTGGWVPTGELFFGEGSRLTVL.

The chain combines TRBV5-4 with TRBJ2-4, with TRBD1 matching over 11 bases. Germline-derived CDR1 and CDR2 are SGHNT and YYREEE (reference sequence). The J segment lost 7 bases and the V segment lost 4 bases, leaving 10 bases of the junction unmatched. CDR3 length equals 16 residues. The CDR3 DNA reads TGTGCCAGCAGCGTCAGGACAGGGGGCGAGAGGAACATTCAGTACTTC. It encodes CASSVRTGGERNIQYF.

The chain joins TRBV18 to TRBJ2-2; TRBD2 is a possible D gene (6 bases). V lost 3 bases and J 4 bases, leaving 18 bases between the germline ends. Germline V gene sequence: CDR1 KGHSH, CDR2 LQKENI. This CDR3 is built from 17 residues. CDR3 region: CASSPNRQGLSTGELFF. CDR3 DNA: TGTGCCAGCTCACCTAACAGGCAGGGACTCAGCACCGGGGAGCTGTTTTTT.

This chain connects TRBV5-4 to TRBJ2-7; D may be TRBD1 (6 bases). Trimming stripped 2 bases from V and 2 bases from J, with 20 bases between. CDR1 SGHNT and CDR2 YYREEE come from the germline V gene (reference sequence). The CDR3 is 17 residues long. CDR3 sequence (DNA): TGTGCCAGCAGCTTCAGACGGCGGGCAGGGGTAACCTACGAGCAGTACTTC. Translating it yields CASSFRRRAGVTYEQYF.

Points on this clone: Other DNA sequences in the same sample also yield this CDR3. The V gene is TRBV30, the J gene TRBJ2-7; 10 bases agree with TRBD1. After removal of 3 bases from V and 7 bases from J, the junction contained 6 bases not matched to a gene. The CDR3 is 13 amino acids. Germline-derived CDR1 and CDR2 are GTSNPN and SVGIG (reference sequence). CDR3 region: CAWSRQGAGEQYF. CDR3 DNA sequence: TGTGCCTGGAGCCGACAGGGGGCGGGGGAGCAGTACTTC.

The gene calls are TRBV30 and TRBJ1-5, with 8 bases identical to TRBD1. CDR1 GTSNPN and CDR2 SVGIG come from the germline V gene (reference sequence). This CDR3 is 15 amino acids long. V gave up 2 bases and J gave up 7 bases; unmatched junction bases: 10. The CDR3 DNA sequence: TGTGCCTGGAGTCCAACAACAGGGGGAAGGCAGCCCCAGCATTTT. It specifies CAWSPTTGGRQPQHF.

This chain uses TRBV6-5 with TRBJ1-1; D may be TRBD1 (6 bases). CDR1 is MNHEY and CDR2 is SVGAGI in the germline V gene. V gave up 1 base and J gave up 3 bases, with 12 bases separating them. The CDR3 consists of 15 residues. This CDR3 reads CASSYFYGQHTEAFF. CDR3 nucleotides: TGTGCCAGCAGTTACTTTTACGGACAGCACACTGAAGCTTTCTTT.

This chain links TRBV19 with TRBJ1-2; 9 positions agree with TRBD1. V shed 3 bases and J 6 bases; nucleotides not matched to a gene: 11. Germline-derived CDR1 and CDR2 are LNHDA and SQIVND (reference sequence). The CDR3 loop spans 16 amino acids. The CDR3 DNA reads as TGTGCCAGTAGTATTCCCGATTGGCGGACAGGGGATGGCTACACCTTC. Translated: CASSIPDWRTGDGYTF.

The chain employs TRBV28 and TRBJ1-3; weak D call: TRBD1 (6 bases). The germline V gene encodes CDR1 MDHEN and CDR2 SYDVKM. The CDR3 extends over 13 amino acids. V lost 7 bases to trimming and J lost 5 bases, with 12 bases between them. The CDR3 here is CASMRQGRNTIYF. The CDR3 region has the DNA TGTGCCAGCATGAGGCAGGGGAGAAACACCATATATTTT.

The CDR3 spells CAISETFPGQGSNQPQHF. The CDR3 DNA follows: TGTGCCATCAGTGAGACTTTTCCGGGACAGGGATCCAATCAGCCCCAGCATTTT. The chain couples TRBV10-3 to TRBJ1-5, with 9 bases that match TRBD1. Trimming took 2 bases from V and 3 from J; bases not matched to a gene: 11. Germline lookup yields CDR1 ENHRY and CDR2 SYGVKD. This CDR3 contains 18 residues.

The chain combines TRBV4-1 with TRBJ2-1; possibly TRBD2 for D (5 bases). The CDR3 covers 13 residues. Germline values: CDR1 MGHRA, CDR2 YSYEKL. Between the trimmed V and J ends, which lost 1 base and 4 bases, there was a span of 5 bases. DNA for the CDR3: TGCGCCAGCAGCCAAGGCGGGTACAATGAGCAGTTCTTC. This codes for CASSQGGYNEQFF.

This rearrangement joins TRBV2 to TRBJ2-3; 10 nucleotides align to TRBD2. The germline V gene encodes CDR1 SNHLY and CDR2 FYNNEI. Losses at the gene ends were 7 bases for V and 15 bases for J; bases not matched to a gene: 4. The CDR3 loop spans 10 amino acids. The CDR3 nucleotides read TGTGCCAGCACTAGCGGGAGTCCATATTTT. The encoded protein is CASTSGSPYF. Drawing the rest from reference TRBV2 and TRBJ2-3, the complete variable domain is EPEVTQTPSHQVTQMGQEVILRCVPISNHLYFYWYRQILGQKVEFLVSFYNNEISEKSEIFDDQFSVERPDGSNFTLKIRSTKLEDSAMYFCASTSGSPYFGPGTRLTVL.

V usage is TRBV28 and J usage is TRBJ2-7; D possibly corresponds to TRBD2 (7 bases). The germline V gene has CDR1 MDHEN and CDR2 SYDVKM. The CDR3 has 14 residues. Trimming removed 2 bases at V and 5 bases at J, with 13 bases between. The CDR3 sequence: CASSLPGGGHEQYF. In nucleotides, the CDR3 is TGTGCCAGCAGTTTACCGGGGGGCGGCCACGAGCAGTACTTC.

This chain connects TRBV6-5 to TRBJ1-1, with D possibly TRBD1 on 6 matching bases. Per the germline V gene, CDR1 is MNHEY and CDR2 is SVGAGI. Trimming pared 6 bases from V and 5 bases from J, leaving 16 bases between. The CDR3 consists of 14 residues. The CDR3 reads CASSPYRVRTEAFF. Here the CDR3 DNA reads TGTGCCAGCAGCCCATACAGGGTAAGGACTGAAGCTTTCTTT.

V is TRBV19 and J is TRBJ2-3; a weak D match, TRBD1 (5 bases). The CDR3 runs 13 residues. The V end lost 5 bases, the J end lost 3 bases, and 9 bases lay between the germline ends. The germline CDR1 and CDR2 sequences are LNHDA and SQIVND (reference sequence). CDR3 sequence reads: CASSQGQTDTQYF. The CDR3 DNA follows: TGTGCCAGTAGTCAGGGCCAAACAGATACGCAGTATTTT. Using reference TRBV19 and TRBJ2-3 for the parts outside the CDR3, the full variable domain is DGGITQSPKYLFRKEGQNVTLSCEQNLNHDAMYWYRQDPGQGLRLIYYSQIVNDFQKGDIAEGYSVSREKKESFPLTVTSAQKNPTAFYLCASSQGQTDTQYFGPGTRLTVL.

The chain links TRBV19 to TRBJ1-5, with D hard to call. Trimming stripped 3 bases from V and 0 bases from J, with 18 bases between. The germline V gene has CDR1 LNHDA and CDR2 SQIVND (reference sequence). The CDR3 is 18 residues long. The CDR3 region is CASSINSGRWNSNQPQHF. The CDR3 region has the DNA TGTGCCAGTAGTATTAATTCGGGTAGATGGAATAGCAATCAGCCCCAGCATTTT. Complete variable domain (other parts from reference TRBV19 and TRBJ1-5): DGGITQSPKYLFRKEGQNVTLSCEQNLNHDAMYWYRQDPGQGLRLIYYSQIVNDFQKGDIAEGYSVSREKKESFPLTVTSAQKNPTAFYLCASSINSGRWNSNQPQHFGDGTRLSIL.

The V and J genes are TRBV4-1 and TRBJ2-5, with 8 bases matching TRBD2. Germline V gene lookup returns CDR1 MGHRA and CDR2 YSYEKL. CDR3 size: 15 residues. V shed 0 bases and J 5 bases; nucleotides not matched to a gene: 5. The CDR3 sequence: CASSQELRGGETQYF. The CDR3 nucleotides are TGCGCCAGCAGCCAAGAACTTCGGGGGGGGGAGACCCAGTACTTC.

In its sample, this clone was seen once. The chain is built from TRBV7-6 and TRBJ1-4, with TRBD1 matching over 8 bases. The CDR3 is 16 amino acids. The ends lost 1 base at V and 7 bases at J; junction bases unmatched: 8. Germline-derived CDR1 and CDR2 are SGHVS and FNYEAQ. CDR3 sequence (DNA): TGTGCCAGCAGCTTAGGGCCCTCCGGACAGGGTGAAAAACTGTTTTTT. Its translation is CASSLGPSGQGEKLFF.

The chain joins TRBV7-2 to TRBJ2-2, with 13 bases lining up with TRBD2. Germline CDR1 is SGHTA and CDR2 is FQGNSA. CDR3 length equals 16 residues. The junction had 0 bases not matched to a gene; V was cut back by 4 bases and J by 1 base. CDR3 nucleotide sequence: TGTGCCAGCAGCTGGACTAGCGGGGGGAACACCGGGGAGCTGTTTTTT. Protein: CASSWTSGGNTGELFF.

The CDR3 is CAWSIDRLNTEAFF. The CDR3 DNA reads TGTGCCTGGAGCATCGACAGGCTGAACACTGAAGCTTTCTTT. This rearrangement joins TRBV30 to TRBJ1-1, with a tentative D call TRBD1 (6 bases). In germline, CDR1 is GTSNPN, CDR2 SVGIG (reference sequence). Trimming removed 3 bases at V and 0 bases at J, with 11 bases between. The CDR3 length is 14 residues.

The V call is TRBV29-1, the J call TRBJ1-1; D unclear. This CDR3 contains 14 residues. Trimming stripped 7 bases from V and 5 bases from J, with 20 bases between. CDR1 and CDR2 from the germline V gene are SQVTM and ANQGSEA. The DNA of the CDR3 is TGCAGCGCCATGACGCTTCTGAGGGAGACTGAAGCTTTCTTT. Encoded protein: CSAMTLLRETEAFF.